This T cell receptor beta chain comes out of a study of blood T cell repertoires in COVID-19. As for the study in general: Donors in the United States, Italy and Spain gave samples during acute or convalescent COVID-19.

This table comes from immunoSEQ multiplex PCR, and its TCRdb copy is limited to in-frame clones, with some not included. The repertoire holds 75,000 or so clones, with nearly 90% as singletons. This CDR3 has 13 residues. Germline CDR1 is SNHLY and CDR2 is FYNNEI. Trimming left V 6 bases short and J 1 base short, with 9 bases between. Sequences were obtained from peripheral blood. This receptor was taken from a man between 65 and 85 years old with acute or convalescent COVID-19. The chain joins TRBV2 to TRBJ1-1, with a possible D match to TRBD1 (6 bases). The CDR3, as DNA: TGTGCCAGCAGGTGGGGGCCGAACACTGAAGCTTTCTTT. This translates into CASRWGPNTEAFF.